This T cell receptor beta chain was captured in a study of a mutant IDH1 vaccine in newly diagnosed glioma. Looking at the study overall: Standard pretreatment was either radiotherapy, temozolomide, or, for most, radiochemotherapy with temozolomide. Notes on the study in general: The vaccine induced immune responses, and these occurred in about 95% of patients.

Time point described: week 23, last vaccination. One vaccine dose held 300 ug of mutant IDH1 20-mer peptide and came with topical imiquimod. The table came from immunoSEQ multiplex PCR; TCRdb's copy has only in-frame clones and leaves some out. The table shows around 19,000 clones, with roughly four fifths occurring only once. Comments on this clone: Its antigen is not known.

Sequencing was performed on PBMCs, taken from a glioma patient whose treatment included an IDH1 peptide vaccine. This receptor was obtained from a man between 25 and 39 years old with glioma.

In DNA, the CDR3 is TGCGCCAGCAGCTCCCGGGCTCCAACAGATACGCAGTATTTT. It encodes CASSSRAPTDTQYF. The V and J genes are TRBV5-1 and TRBJ2-3; D unresolved. CDR3 length: 14 amino acids. Per the germline V gene, CDR1 is SGHRS and CDR2 is YFSETQ. V lost 3 bases and J lost 3, with 11 bases in between.